The source of this TCR beta chain is a study of T and B cells in COVID-19 patients. Per the germline V gene, CDR1 is GTSNPN and CDR2 is SVGIG (reference sequence). This CDR3 has 12 residues. The V and J ends lost 5 bases and 3 bases respectively, with 8 bases between them. TRB rearrangements were amplified by multiplex PCR with BIOMED2 TRB-A/B primers. Using its own MiXCR run on the multiplex PCR reads, TCRdb lists one record per CDR3 protein. The sample has 20,000 to 25,000 distinct CDR3 sequences; approximately 28% are singletons. Study results and limitations: There were 2,331 TCR clusters exclusive to the recovered cohort, a few dozen with low generation probability.

The sample holds a few counts of this clonotype. The antigen is undetermined. TRB was amplified from roughly 250-500 ng of blood genomic DNA. The receptor's source is a human donor who had recovered from COVID-19. The V and J genes are TRBV30 and TRBJ1-5; D ambiguous. The sequencing input was blood. This CDR3 is CAWGLPNQPQHF. Here the CDR3 DNA reads TGTGCCTGGGGACTGCCCAATCAGCCCCAGCATTTT.